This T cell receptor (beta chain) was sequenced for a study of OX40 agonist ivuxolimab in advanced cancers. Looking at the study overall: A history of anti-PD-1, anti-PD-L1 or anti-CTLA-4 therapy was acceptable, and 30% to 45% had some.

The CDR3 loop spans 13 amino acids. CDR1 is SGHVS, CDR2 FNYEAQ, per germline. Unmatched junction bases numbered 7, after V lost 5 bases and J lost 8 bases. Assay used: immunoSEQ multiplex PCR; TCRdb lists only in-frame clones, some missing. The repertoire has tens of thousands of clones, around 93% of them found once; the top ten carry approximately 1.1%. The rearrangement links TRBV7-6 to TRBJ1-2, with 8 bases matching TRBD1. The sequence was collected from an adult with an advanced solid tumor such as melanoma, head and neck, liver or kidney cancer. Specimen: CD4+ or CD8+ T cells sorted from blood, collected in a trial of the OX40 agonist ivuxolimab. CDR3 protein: CASSHQGAGGYTF. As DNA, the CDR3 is TGTGCCAGCAGCCACCAGGGGGCTGGAGGCTACACCTTC.